One T cell receptor beta chain is described in this entry. Its antigen is currently unknown. This record comes from a study of T cell responses to AZD1222 COVID-19 vaccine. Germline V lookup: CDR1 SGHTA, CDR2 FQGNSA. V was pared by 5 bases and J by 0 bases, with 10 bases between. This CDR3 has 14 amino acids. Sequencing was performed with immunoSEQ multiplex PCR; in TCRdb, only in-frame clones are kept and a portion is missing. The table lists about 96,000 clones, 85% to 90% of them singletons. Study results and caveats: Sampled repertoires all dated from after the peak T cell response. Clonal diversity was possibly underestimated; the donors were predominantly white British and more often female. With dominance at 160-218 and 743-854, vaccine-associated CD4 TCRs spanned spike.

This TCR was sampled from an adult in good health. The sequences come from peripheral blood, collected on day 0 of AZD1222 vaccination. The V and J genes are TRBV7-2 and TRBJ1-2; D is perhaps TRBD1 (5 bases). The CDR3 DNA sequence: TGTGCCAGCAGCCCCAGGGTTTCTAACTATGGCTACACCTTC. Translated, it gives CASSPRVSNYGYTF.